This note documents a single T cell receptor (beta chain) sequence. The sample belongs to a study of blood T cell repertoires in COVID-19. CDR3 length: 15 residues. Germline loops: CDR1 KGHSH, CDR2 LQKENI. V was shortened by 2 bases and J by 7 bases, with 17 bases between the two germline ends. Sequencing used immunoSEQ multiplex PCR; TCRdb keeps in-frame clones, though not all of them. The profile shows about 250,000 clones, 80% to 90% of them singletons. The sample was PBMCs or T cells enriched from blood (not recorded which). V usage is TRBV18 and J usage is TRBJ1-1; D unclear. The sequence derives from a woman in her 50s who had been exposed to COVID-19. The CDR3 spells CASSPWKDYGVEAFF. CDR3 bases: TGTGCCAGCTCACCATGGAAGGACTATGGGGTTGAAGCTTTCTTT.